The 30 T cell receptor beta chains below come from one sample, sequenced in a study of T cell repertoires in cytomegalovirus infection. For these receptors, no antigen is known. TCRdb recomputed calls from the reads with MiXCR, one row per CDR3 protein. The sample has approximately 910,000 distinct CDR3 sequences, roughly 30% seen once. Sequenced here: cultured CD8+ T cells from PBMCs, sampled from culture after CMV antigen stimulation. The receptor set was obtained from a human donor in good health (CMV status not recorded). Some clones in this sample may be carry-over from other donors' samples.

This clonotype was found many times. The CDR3 coding sequence is TGCGCCAGCAGCCTAACAGGGGATCCGAATGAAAAACTGTTTTTT. Its translation: CASSLTGDPNEKLFF. The rearrangement uses TRBV5-1 and TRBJ1-4, with TRBD1 matching over 7 bases. CDR1 SGHRS and CDR2 YFSETQ come from the germline V gene. There are 15 residues in the CDR3. After removal of 4 bases from V and 5 bases from J, the junction contained 8 bases not matched to a gene.

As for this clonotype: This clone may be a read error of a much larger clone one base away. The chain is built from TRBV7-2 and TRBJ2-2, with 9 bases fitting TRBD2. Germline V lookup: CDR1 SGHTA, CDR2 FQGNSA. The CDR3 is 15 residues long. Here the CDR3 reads CVSSLDAGGFKELFF. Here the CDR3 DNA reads TGTGTCAGCAGCTTAGACGCGGGGGGGTTCAAGGAGCTGTTTTTT. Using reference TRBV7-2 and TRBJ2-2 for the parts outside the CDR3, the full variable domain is GAGVSQSPSNKVTEKGKDVELRCDPISGHTALYWYRQSLGQGLEFLIYFQGNSAPDKSGLPSDRFSAERTGGSVSTLTIQRTQQEDSAVYLCVSSLDAGGFKELFFGEGSRLTVL.

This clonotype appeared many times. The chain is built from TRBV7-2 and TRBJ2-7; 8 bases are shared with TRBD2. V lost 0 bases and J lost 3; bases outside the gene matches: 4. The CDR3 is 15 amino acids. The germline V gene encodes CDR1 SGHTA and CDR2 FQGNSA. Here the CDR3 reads CASSLAGGAGYEQYV. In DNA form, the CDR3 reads TGTGCCAGCAGCTTAGCCGGGGGGGCCGGCTACGAGCAGTACGTC.

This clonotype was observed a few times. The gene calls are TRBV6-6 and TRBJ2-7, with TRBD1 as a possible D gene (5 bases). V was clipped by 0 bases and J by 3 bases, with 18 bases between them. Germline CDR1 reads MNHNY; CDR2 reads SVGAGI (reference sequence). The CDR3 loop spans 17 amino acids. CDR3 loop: CASSYSISPGIVYEQYF. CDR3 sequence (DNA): TGTGCCAGCAGTTACTCTATATCTCCAGGGATTGTCTACGAGCAGTACTTC.

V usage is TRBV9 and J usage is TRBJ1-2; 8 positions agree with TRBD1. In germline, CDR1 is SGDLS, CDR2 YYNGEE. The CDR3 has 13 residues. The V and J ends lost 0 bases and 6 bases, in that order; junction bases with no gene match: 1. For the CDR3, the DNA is TGTGCCAGCAGCGTAGGGACAGGGCATGGCTACACCTTC. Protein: CASSVGTGHGYTF.

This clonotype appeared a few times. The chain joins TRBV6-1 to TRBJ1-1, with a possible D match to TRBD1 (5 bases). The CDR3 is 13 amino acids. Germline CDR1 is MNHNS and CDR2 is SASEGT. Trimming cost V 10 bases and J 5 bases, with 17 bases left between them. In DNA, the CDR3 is TGTGCCACCACGGGGGGGTCGAGGACTGAAGCTTTCTTT. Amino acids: CATTGGSRTEAFF.

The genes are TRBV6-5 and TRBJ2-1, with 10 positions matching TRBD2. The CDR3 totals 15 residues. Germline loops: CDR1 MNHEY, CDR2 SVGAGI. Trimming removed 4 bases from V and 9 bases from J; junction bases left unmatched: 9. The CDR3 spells CASSWLAGVISEQFF. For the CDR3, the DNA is TGTGCCAGCAGTTGGCTAGCGGGGGTAATCAGTGAGCAGTTCTTC.

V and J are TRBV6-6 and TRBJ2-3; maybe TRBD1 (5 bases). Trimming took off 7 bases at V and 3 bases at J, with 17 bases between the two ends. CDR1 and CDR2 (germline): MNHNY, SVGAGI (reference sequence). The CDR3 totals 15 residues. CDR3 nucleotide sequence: TGTGCCAGCACCTTTACCCCAGGGTTGACAGATACGCAGTATTTT. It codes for CASTFTPGLTDTQYF.

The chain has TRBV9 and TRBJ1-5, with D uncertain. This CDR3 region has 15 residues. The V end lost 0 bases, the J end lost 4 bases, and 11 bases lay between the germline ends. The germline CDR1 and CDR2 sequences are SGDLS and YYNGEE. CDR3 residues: CASSVGGGRNQPQHF. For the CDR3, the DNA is TGTGCCAGCAGCGTAGGAGGCGGGCGGAATCAGCCCCAGCATTTT.

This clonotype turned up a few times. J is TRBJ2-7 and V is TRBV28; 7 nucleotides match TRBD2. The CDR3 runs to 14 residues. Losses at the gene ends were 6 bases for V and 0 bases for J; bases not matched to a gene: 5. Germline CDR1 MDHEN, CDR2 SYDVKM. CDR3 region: CASSGRDYSYEQYV. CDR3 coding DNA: TGTGCCAGCAGCGGCAGGGACTACTCCTACGAGCAGTACGTC.

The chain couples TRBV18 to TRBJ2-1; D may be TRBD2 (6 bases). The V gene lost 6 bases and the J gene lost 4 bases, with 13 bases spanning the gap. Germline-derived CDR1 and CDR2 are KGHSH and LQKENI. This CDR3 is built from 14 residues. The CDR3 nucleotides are TGTGCCAGCTCCCCGGAGGGAGAATACAATGAGCAGTTCTTC. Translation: CASSPEGEYNEQFF.

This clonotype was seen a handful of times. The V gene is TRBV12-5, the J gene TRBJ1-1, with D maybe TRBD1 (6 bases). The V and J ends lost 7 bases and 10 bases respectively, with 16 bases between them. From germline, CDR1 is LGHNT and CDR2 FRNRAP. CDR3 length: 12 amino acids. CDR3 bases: TGTGCTAGTGCCCTAGGGGGGGAAGGAGCTTTCTTT. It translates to CASALGGEGAFF.

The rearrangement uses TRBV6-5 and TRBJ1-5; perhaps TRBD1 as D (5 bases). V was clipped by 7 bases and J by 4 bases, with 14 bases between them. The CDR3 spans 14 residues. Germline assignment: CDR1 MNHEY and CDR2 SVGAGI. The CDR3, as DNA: TGTGCCAGCACCCCCCAAGGGGTTAATCAGCCCCAGCATTTT. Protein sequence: CASTPQGVNQPQHF.

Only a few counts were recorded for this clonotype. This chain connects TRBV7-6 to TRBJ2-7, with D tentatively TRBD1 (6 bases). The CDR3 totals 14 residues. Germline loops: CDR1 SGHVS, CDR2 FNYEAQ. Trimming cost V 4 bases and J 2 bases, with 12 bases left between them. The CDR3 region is CASSSYRDTYEQYV. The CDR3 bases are TGTGCCAGCAGCTCCTACCGGGACACCTACGAGCAGTACGTC.

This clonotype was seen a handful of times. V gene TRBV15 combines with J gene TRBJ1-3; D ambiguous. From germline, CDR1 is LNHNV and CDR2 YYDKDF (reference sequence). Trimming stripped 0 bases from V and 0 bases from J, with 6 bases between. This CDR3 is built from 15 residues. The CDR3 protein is CATSRDASSGNTIYF. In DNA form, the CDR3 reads TGTGCCACCAGCAGAGATGCAAGCTCTGGAAACACCATATATTTT.

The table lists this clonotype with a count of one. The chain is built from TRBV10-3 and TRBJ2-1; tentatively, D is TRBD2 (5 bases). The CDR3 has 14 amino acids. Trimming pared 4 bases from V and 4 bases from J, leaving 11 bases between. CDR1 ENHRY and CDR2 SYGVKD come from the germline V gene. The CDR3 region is CAISAQLEYNEQFF. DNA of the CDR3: TGTGCCATCAGTGCGCAACTAGAATACAATGAGCAGTTCTTC.

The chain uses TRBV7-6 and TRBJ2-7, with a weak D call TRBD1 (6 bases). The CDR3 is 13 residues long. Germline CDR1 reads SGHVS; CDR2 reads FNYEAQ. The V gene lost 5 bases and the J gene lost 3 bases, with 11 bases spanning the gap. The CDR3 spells CASSMDRSYEQYF. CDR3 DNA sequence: TGTGCCAGCAGCATGGACAGAAGCTACGAGCAGTACTTC.

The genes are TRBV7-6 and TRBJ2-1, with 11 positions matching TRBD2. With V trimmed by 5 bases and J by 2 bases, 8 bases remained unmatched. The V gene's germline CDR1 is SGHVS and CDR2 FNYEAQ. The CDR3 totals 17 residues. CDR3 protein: CASSQFATSGAYNEQFF. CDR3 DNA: TGTGCCAGCAGCCAATTTGCGACTAGCGGGGCCTACAATGAGCAGTTCTTC.

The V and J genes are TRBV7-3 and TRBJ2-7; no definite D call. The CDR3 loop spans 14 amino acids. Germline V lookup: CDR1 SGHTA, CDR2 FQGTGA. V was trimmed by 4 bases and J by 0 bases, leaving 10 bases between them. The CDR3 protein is CASSSPASSYEQYV. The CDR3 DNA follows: TGTGCCAGCAGCTCTCCGGCTAGCTCCTACGAGCAGTACGTC.

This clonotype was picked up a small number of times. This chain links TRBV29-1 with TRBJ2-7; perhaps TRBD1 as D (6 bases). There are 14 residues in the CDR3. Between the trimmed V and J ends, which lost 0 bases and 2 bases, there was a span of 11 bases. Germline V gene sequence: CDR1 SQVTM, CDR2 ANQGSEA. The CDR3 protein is CSVEDPGHPYEQYF. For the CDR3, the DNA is TGCAGCGTTGAAGATCCGGGACACCCCTACGAGCAGTACTTC.

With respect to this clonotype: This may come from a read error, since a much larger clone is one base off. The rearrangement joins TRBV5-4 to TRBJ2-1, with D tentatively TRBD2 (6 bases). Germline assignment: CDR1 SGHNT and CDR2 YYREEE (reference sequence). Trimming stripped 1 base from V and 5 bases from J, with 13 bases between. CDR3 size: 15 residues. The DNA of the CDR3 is TGTGCCAGCAGCTTGTTTGGGGGGACCAACAATGAGCAGTTCTTC. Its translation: CASSLFGGTNNEQFF.

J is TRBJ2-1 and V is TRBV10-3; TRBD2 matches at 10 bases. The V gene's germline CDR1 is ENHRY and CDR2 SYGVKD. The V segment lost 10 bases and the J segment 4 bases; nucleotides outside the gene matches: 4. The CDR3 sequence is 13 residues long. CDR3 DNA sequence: TGTGCCACCCTAGCGGGGGAGTACAATGAGCAGTTCTTC. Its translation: CATLAGEYNEQFF.

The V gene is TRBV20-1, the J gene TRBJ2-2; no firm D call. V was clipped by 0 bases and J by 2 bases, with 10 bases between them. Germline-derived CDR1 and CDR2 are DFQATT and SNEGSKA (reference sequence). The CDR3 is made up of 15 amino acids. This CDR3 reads CSARERKPNTGELFF. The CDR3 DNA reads TGCAGTGCTAGAGAGCGAAAACCCAACACCGGGGAGCTGTTTTTT.

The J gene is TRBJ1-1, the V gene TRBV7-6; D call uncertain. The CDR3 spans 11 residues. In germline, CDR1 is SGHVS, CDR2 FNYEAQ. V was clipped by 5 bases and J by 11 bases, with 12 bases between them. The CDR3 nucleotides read TGTGCCAGCAGCACCCCCGGGCCGGCTTTCTTT. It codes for CASSTPGPAFF.

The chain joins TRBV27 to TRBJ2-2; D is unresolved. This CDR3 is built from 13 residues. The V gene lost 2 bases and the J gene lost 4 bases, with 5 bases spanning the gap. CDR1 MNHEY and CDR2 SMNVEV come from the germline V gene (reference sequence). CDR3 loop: CASSLILTGELFF. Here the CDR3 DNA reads TGTGCCAGCAGTTTAATACTCACCGGGGAGCTGTTTTTT.

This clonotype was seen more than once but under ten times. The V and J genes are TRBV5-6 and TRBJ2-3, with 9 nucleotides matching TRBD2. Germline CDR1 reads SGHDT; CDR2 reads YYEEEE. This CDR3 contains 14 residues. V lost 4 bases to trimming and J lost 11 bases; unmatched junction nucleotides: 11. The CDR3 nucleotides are TGTGCCAGCAGCCTTAGCGGGGGCCCCCTCATGCAGTATTTT. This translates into CASSLSGGPLMQYF.

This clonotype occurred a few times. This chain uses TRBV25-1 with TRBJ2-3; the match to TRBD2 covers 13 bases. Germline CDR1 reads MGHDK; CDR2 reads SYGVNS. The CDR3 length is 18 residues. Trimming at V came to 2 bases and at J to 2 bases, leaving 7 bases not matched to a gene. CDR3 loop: CASSEPSTSGGFTDTQYF. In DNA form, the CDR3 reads TGTGCCAGCAGTGAACCCTCGACTAGCGGGGGGTTCACAGATACGCAGTATTTT. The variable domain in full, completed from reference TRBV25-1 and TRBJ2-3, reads EADIYQTPRYLVIGTGKKITLECSQTMGHDKMYWYQQDPGMELHLIHYSYGVNSTEKGDLSSESTVSRIRTEHFPLTLESARPSHTSQYLCASSEPSTSGGFTDTQYFGPGTRLTVL.

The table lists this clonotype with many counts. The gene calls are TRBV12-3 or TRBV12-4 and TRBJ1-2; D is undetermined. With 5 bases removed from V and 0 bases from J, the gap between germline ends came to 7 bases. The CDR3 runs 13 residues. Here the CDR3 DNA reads TGTGCCAGCAGTGCTGGTCCTAACTATGGCTACACCTTC. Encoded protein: CASSAGPNYGYTF.

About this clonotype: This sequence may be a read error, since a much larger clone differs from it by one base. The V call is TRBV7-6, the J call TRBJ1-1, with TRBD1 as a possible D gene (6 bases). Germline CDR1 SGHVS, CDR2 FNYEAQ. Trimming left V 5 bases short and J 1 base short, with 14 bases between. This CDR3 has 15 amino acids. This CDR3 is CASSMYLGQNTEAFF. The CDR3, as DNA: TGTGCCAGCAGCATGTATCTGGGACAGAACACTGAAGCTTTCTTT.

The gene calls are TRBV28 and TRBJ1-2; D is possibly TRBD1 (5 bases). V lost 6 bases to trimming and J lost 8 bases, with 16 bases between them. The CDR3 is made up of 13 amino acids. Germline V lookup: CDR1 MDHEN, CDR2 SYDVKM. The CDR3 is CASSSPRAWGYTF. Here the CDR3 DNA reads TGTGCCAGCAGCTCTCCCAGGGCGTGGGGCTACACCTTC.